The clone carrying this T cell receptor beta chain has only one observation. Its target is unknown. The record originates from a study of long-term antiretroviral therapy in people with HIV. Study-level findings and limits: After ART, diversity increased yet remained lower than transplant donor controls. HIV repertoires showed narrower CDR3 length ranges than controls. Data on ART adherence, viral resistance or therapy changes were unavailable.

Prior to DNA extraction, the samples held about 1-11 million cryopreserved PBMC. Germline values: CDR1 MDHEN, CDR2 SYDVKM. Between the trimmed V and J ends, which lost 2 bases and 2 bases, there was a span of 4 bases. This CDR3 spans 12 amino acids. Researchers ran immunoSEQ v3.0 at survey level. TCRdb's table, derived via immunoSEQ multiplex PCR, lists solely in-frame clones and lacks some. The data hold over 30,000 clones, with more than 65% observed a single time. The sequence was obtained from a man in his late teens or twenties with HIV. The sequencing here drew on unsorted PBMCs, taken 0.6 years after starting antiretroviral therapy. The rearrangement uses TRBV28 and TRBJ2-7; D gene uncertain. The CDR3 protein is CASSLPPYEQYF. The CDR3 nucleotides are TGTGCCAGCAGTTTACCCCCCTACGAGCAGTACTTC.